These 2 T cell receptor beta chains came from one sample sequenced in a study of shared clonotypes between healthy human individuals. Measured with immunoSEQ multiplex PCR; TCRdb has only the in-frame clones, and not every one. The sample gives over a million clones, 78% of which show up once; 0.5% to 0.65% is in the top ten. The sample consisted of memory CD4+ T cells from PBMCs. Subset reported: CD45RA-negative fraction. Receptor source: a man younger than 30 in good health. Some clones in this sample may be carry-over from other donors' samples.

With regard to this clone: The sample contains more than one DNA sequence encoding this CDR3. The chain uses TRBV6-6 and TRBJ1-3; D is ambiguous. The CDR3 covers 12 residues. Trimming pared 7 bases from V and 0 bases from J, leaving 4 bases between. Germline assignment: CDR1 MNHNY and CDR2 SVGAGI (reference sequence). The CDR3 sequence: CASISSGNTIYF. The CDR3 DNA follows: TGTGCCAGCATCTCCTCTGGAAACACCATATATTTT.

This chain uses TRBV18 with TRBJ2-2; D is unclear. The germline V gene encodes CDR1 KGHSH and CDR2 LQKENI. V dropped 1 base and J dropped 0 bases, with 12 bases sitting between them. The CDR3 loop spans 17 amino acids. The CDR3 DNA sequence: TGTGCCAGCTCACCACTTATACAGCCTTCGAACACCGGGGAGCTGTTTTTT. Translation: CASSPLIQPSNTGELFF.